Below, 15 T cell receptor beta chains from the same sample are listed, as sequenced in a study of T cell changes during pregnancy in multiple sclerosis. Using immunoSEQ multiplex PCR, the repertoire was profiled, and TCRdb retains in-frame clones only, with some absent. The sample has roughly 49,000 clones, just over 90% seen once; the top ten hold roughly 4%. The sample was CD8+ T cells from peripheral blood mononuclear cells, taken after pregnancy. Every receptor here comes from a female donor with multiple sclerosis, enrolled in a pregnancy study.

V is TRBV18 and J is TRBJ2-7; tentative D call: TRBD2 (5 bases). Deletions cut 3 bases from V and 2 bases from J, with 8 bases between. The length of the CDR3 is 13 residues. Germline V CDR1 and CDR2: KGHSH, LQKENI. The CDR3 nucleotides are TGTGCCAGCTCACCCCGGGGAACCTACGAGCAGTACTTC. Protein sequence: CASSPRGTYEQYF.

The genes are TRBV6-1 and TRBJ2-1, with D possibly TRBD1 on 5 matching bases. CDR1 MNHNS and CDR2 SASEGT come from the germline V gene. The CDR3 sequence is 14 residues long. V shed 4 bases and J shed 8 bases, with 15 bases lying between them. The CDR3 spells CASSGSGLAHEQFF. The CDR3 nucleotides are TGTGCCAGCAGTGGGTCAGGGCTCGCCCATGAGCAGTTCTTC.

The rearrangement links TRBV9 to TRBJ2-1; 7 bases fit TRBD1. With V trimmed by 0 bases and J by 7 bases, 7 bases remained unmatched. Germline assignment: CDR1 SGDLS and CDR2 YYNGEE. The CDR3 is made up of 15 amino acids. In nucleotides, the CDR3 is TGTGCCAGCAGCGTAGCCAAGGACAGGAGGAATGAGCAGTTCTTC. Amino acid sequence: CASSVAKDRRNEQFF.

The DNA for the CDR3 is TGTGCCAGCAGCCAAGATGGGGCAGGGACTGAAGCTTTCTTT. Translated, it gives CASSQDGAGTEAFF. The chain has TRBV4-2 and TRBJ1-1, with TRBD1 as a possible D gene (5 bases). Trimming took 0 bases from V and 5 from J, leaving 10 bases between them. The CDR3 has 14 amino acids. Germline values: CDR1 LGHNA, CDR2 YNFKEQ.

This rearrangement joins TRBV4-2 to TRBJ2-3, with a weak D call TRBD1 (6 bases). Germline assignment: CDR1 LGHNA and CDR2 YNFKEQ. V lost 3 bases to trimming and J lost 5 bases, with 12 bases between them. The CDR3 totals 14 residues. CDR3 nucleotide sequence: TGTGCCAGCAGCCAGGGTCTAGGGGGAGATACGCAGTATTTT. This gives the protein CASSQGLGGDTQYF.

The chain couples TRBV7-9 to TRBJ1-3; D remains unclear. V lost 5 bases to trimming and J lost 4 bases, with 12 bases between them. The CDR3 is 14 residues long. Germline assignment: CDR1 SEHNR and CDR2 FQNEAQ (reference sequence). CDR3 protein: CASSPPQEGNTIYF. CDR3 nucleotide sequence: TGTGCCAGCAGCCCTCCCCAAGAGGGAAACACCATATATTTT.

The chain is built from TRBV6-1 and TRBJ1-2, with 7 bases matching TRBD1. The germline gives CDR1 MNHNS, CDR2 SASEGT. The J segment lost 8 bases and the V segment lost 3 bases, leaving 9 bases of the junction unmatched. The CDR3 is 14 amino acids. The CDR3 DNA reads TGTGCCAGCAGTGAGAAGGGACAGTTTCAAGGCTACACCTTC. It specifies CASSEKGQFQGYTF.

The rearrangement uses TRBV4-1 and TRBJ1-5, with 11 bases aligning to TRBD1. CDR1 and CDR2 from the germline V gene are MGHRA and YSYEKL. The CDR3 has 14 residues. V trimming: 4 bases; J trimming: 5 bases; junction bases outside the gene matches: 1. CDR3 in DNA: TGCGCCAGCAGCCCGGGACAGGGGGATCAGCCCCAGCATTTT. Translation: CASSPGQGDQPQHF.

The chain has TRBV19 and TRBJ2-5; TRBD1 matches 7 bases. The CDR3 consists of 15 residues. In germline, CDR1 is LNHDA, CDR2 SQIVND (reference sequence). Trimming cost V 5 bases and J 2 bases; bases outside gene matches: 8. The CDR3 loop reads CASSALPGQQETQYF. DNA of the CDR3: TGTGCCAGTAGTGCCCTACCGGGACAGCAAGAGACCCAGTACTTC.

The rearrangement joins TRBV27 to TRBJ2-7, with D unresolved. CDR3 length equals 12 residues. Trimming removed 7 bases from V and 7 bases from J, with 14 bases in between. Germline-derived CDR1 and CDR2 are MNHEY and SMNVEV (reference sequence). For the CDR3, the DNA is TGTGCCAGCACCTCACCGCTGAGGGAGCAGTACTTC. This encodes CASTSPLREQYF.

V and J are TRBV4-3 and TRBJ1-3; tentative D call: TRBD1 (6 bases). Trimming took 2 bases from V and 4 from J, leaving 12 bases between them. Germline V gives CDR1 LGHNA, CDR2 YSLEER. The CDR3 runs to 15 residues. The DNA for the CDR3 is TGCGCCAGCAGCCAATACGGACAGCCAGGAAACACCATATATTTT. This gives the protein CASSQYGQPGNTIYF.

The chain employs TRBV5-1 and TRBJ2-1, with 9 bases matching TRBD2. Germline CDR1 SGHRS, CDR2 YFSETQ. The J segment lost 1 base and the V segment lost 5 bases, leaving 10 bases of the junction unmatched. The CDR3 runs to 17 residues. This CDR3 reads CASSSARLADSYNEQFF. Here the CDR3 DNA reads TGCGCCAGCAGTTCCGCCCGACTAGCGGATTCCTACAATGAGCAGTTCTTC.

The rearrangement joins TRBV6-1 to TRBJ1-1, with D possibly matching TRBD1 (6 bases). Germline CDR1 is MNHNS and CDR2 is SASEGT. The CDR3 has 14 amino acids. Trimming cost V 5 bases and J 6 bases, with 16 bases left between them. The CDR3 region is CASSKQGGFPEAFF. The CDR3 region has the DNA TGTGCCAGCAGTAAACAGGGAGGGTTTCCTGAAGCTTTCTTT.

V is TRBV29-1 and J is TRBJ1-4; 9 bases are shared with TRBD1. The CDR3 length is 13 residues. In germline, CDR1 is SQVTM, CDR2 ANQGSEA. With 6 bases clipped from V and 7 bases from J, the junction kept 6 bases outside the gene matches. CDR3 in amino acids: CSVLDRGSEKLFF. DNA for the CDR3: TGCAGCGTGCTTGACAGGGGGAGTGAAAAACTGTTTTTT.

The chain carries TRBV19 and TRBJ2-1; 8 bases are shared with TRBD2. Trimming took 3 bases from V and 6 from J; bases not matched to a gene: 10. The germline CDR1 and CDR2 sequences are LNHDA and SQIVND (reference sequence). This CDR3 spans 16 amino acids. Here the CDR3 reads CASSIGVSGGLNEQFF. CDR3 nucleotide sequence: TGTGCCAGTAGTATCGGCGTGAGCGGGGGTCTCAATGAGCAGTTCTTC.